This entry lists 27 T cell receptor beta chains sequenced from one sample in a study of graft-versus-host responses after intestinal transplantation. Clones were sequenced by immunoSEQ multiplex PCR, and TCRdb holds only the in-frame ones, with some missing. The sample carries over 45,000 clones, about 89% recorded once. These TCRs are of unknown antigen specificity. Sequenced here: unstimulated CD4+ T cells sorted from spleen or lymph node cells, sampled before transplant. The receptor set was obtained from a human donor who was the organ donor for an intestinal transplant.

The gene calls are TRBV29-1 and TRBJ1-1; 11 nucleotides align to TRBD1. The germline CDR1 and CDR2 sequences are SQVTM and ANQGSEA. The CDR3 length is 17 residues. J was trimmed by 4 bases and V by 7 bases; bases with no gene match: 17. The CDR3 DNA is TGCAGCGCCCGGCGTCGGGACAGGGGGTTTGGAACCACTGAAGCTTTCTTT. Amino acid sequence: CSARRRDRGFGTTEAFF.

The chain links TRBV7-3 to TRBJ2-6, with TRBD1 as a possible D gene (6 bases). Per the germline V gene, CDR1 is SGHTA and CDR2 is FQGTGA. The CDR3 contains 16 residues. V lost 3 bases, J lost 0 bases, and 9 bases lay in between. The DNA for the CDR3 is TGTGCCAGCAGCTTCTTAGGGGGCTCTGGGGCCAACGTCCTGACTTTC. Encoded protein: CASSFLGGSGANVLTF.

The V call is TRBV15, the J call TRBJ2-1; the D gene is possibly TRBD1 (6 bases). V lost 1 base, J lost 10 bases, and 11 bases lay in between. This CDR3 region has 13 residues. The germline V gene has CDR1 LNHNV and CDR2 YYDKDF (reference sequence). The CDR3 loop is CATSRGWGQEQFF. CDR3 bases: TGTGCCACCAGCAGAGGGTGGGGGCAGGAGCAGTTCTTC.

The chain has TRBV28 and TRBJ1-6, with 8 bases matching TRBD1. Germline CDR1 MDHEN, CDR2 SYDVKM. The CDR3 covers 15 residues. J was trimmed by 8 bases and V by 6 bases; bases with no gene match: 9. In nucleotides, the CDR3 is TGTGCCAGCAGCGGGGAGGACAGGGTTGATTCACCCCTCCACTTT. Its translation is CASSGEDRVDSPLHF.

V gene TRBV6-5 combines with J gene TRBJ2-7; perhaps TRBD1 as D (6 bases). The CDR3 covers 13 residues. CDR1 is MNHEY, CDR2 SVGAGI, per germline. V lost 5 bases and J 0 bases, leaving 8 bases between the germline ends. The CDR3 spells CASSDRSSYEQYF. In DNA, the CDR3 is TGTGCCAGCAGTGACAGGTCCTCCTACGAGCAGTACTTC.

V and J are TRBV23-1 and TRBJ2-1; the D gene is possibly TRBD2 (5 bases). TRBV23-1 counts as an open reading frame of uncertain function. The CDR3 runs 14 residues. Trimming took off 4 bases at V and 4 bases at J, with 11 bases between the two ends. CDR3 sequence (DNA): TGCGCCAGCAGTCCACTAGTGCCATACAATGAGCAGTTCTTC. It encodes CASSPLVPYNEQFF.

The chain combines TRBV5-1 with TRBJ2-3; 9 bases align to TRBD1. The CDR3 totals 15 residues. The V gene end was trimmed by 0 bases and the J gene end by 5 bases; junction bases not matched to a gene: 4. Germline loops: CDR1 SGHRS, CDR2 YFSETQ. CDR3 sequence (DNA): TGCGCCAGCAGCTTGGTCGGGGACAGGGAAGATACGCAGTATTTT. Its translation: CASSLVGDREDTQYF.

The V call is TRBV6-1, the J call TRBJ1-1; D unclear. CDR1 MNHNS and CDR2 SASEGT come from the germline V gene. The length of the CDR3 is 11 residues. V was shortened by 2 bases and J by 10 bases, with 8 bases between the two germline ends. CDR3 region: CASSERVGAFF. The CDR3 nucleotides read TGTGCCAGCAGTGAAAGAGTCGGAGCTTTCTTT.

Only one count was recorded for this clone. CDR3 DNA sequence: TGTGCCAGCCAGGGTTCGGCCTACGAGCAGTACTTC. As protein: CASQGSAYEQYF. This chain links TRBV6-6 with TRBJ2-7; a possible D gene is TRBD1 (5 bases). The V gene's germline CDR1 is MNHNY and CDR2 SVGAGI (reference sequence). Deletions cut 8 bases from V and 2 bases from J, with 10 bases between. The CDR3 spans 12 residues.

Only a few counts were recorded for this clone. The CDR3 DNA sequence: TGTGCCAGCCGACAAACCGGGACAGGGTACTACGAGCAGTACTTC. The encoded protein is CASRQTGTGYYEQYF. This chain links TRBV6-5 with TRBJ2-7; 9 bases map to TRBD1. The CDR3 covers 15 residues. Germline CDR1 reads MNHEY; CDR2 reads SVGAGI. V trimming: 8 bases; J trimming: 3 bases; junction bases outside the gene matches: 11.

The CDR3 DNA sequence: TGTGCCAGCAGGGGGGAGAGGACAGGGGCCCACGAGCAGTACTTC. Translation gives CASRGERTGAHEQYF. The chain employs TRBV28 and TRBJ2-7, with 9 bases that match TRBD1. The germline V gene has CDR1 MDHEN and CDR2 SYDVKM. V lost 6 bases and J lost 5; bases outside the gene matches: 11. The CDR3 totals 15 residues.

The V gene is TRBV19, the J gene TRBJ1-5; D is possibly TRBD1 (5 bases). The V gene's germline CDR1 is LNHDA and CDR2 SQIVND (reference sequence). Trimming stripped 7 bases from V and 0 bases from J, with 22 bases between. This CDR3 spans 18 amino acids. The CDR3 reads CASIWEGLSPYSNQPQHF. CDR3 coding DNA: TGTGCCAGTATCTGGGAGGGGCTTTCCCCTTATAGCAATCAGCCCCAGCATTTT. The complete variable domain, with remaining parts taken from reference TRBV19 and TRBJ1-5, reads DGGITQSPKYLFRKEGQNVTLSCEQNLNHDAMYWYRQDPGQGLRLIYYSQIVNDFQKGDIAEGYSVSREKKESFPLTVTSAQKNPTAFYLCASIWEGLSPYSNQPQHFGDGTRLSIL.

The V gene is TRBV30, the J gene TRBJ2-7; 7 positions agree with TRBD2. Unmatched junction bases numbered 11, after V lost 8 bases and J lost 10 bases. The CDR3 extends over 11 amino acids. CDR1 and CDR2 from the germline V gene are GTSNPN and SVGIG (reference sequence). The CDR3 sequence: CAGSNGGYQYF. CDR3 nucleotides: TGTGCCGGTTCTAACGGGGGGTACCAGTACTTC.

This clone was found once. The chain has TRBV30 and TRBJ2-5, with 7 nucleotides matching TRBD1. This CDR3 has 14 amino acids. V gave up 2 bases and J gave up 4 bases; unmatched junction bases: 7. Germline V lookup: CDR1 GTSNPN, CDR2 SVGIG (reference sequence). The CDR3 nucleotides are TGTGCCTGGAGTATCCTAGGGGGCGGAGAGACCCAGTACTTC. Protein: CAWSILGGGETQYF.

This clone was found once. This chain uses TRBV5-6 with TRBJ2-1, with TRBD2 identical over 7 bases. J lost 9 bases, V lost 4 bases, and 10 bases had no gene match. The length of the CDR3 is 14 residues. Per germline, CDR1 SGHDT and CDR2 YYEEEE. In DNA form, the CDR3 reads TGTGCCAGCAGCCCAAATGGGAGGGCCAGTGAGCAGTTCTTC. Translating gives CASSPNGRASEQFF.

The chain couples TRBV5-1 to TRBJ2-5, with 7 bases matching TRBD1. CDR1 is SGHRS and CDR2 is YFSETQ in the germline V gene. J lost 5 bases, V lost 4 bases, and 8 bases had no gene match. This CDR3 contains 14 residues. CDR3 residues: CASSRDSTGETQYF. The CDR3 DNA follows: TGCGCCAGCAGCAGGGACAGCACGGGGGAGACCCAGTACTTC.

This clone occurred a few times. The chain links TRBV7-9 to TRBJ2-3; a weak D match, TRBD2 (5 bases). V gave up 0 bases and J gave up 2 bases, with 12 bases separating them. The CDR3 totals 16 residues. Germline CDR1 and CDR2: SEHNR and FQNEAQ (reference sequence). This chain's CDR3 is CASSLAGLDLTDTQYF. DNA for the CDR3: TGTGCCAGCAGCTTAGCAGGACTCGACCTCACAGATACGCAGTATTTT. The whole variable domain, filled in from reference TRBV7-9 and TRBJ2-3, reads DTGVSQNPRHKITKRGQNVTFRCDPISEHNRLYWYRQTLGQGPEFLTYFQNEAQLEKSRLLSDRFSAERPKGSFSTLEIQRTEQGDSAMYLCASSLAGLDLTDTQYFGPGTRLTVL.

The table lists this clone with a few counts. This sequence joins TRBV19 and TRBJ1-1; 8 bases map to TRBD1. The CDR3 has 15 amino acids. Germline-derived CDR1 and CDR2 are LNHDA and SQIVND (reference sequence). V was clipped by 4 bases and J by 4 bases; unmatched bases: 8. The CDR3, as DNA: TGTGCCAGTAGTAGCCCGAGACAGGGGCTCACTGAAGCTTTCTTT. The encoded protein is CASSSPRQGLTEAFF.

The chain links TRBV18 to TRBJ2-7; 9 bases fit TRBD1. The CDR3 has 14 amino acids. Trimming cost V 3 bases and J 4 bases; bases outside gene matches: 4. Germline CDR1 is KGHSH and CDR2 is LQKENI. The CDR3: CASSPGTGSYEQYF. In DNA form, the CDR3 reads TGTGCCAGCTCACCGGGGACAGGGTCTTACGAGCAGTACTTC.

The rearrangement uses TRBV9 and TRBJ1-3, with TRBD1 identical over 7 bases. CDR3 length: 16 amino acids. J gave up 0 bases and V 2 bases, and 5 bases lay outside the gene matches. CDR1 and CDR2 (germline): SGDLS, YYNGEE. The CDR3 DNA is TGTGCCAGCAGCGTTCAGGGACAGCACTCTGGAAACACCATATATTTT. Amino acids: CASSVQGQHSGNTIYF. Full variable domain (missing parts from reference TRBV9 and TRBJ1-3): DSGVTQTPKHLITATGQRVTLRCSPRSGDLSVYWYQQSLDQGLQFLIQYYNGEERAKGNILERFSAQQFPDLHSELNLSSLELGDSALYFCASSVQGQHSGNTIYFGEGSWLTVV.

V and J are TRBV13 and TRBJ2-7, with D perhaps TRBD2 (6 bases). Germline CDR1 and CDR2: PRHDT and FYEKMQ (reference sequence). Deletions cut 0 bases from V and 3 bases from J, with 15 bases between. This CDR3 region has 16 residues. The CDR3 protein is CASSLGKGTGVYEQYF. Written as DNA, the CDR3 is TGTGCCAGCAGCTTAGGGAAGGGGACGGGAGTCTACGAGCAGTACTTC.

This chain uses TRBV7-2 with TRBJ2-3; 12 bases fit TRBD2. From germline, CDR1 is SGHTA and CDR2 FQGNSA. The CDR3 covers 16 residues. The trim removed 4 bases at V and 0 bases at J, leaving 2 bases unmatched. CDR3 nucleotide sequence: TGTGCCAGCAGCTGGACTAGCGGGACTAGCACAGATACGCAGTATTTT. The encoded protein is CASSWTSGTSTDTQYF.

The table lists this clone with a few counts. The CDR3: CASKGQTRNTEAFF. The CDR3 coding sequence is TGCGCCAGCAAAGGACAGACGAGGAACACTGAAGCTTTCTTT. The V call is TRBV5-1, the J call TRBJ1-1; possibly TRBD1 for D (6 bases). This CDR3 has 14 amino acids. Deletions cut 6 bases from V and 1 base from J, with 13 bases between. Germline V lookup: CDR1 SGHRS, CDR2 YFSETQ.

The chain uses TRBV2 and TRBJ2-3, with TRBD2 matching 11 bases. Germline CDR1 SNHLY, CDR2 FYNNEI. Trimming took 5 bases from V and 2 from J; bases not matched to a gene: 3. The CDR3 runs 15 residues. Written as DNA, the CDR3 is TGTGCCAGCAGTCGACTAGCGGGACCCACAGATACGCAGTATTTT. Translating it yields CASSRLAGPTDTQYF.

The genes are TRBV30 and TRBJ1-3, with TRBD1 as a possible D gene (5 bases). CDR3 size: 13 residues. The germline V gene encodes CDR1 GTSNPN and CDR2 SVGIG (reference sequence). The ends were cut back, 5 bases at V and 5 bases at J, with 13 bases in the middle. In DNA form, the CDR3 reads TGTGCCTGGGAAAAGGACACCCGAAACACCATATATTTT. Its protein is CAWEKDTRNTIYF.

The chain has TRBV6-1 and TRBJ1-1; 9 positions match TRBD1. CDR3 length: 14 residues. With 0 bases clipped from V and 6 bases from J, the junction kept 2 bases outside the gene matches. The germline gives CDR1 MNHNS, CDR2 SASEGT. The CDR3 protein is CASSEATGGAEAFF. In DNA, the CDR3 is TGTGCCAGCAGTGAAGCGACAGGGGGGGCTGAAGCTTTCTTT.

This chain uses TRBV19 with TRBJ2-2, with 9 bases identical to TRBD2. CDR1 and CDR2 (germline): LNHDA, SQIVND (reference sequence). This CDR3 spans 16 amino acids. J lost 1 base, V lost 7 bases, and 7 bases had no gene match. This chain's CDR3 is CASTTTTSGNTGELFF. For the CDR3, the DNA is TGTGCCAGTACCACGACGACTAGCGGGAACACCGGGGAGCTGTTTTTT.